This T cell receptor beta chain was documented in a study of T cells after yellow fever vaccination. Background on the study: When fractions had low cell numbers, they were prepared with SMART-Seq v4 Ultra Low Input.

This clonotype appeared a few times. The antigen is not known. Findings of the study overall: Most primary-vaccination clones reappeared after the booster (about 97% CD4, approximately 88% CD8).

With 3 bases removed from V and 7 bases from J, the gap between germline ends came to 10 bases. CDR3 length: 13 amino acids. TCRdb independently ran MiXCR on the 5' RACE reads; one entry per CDR3 protein. Of 620,000 or so distinct CDR3 sequences in the sample, about 12% were seen once. The specimen was PBMCs, collected on the day of the yellow fever booster vaccination. The genes are TRBV12-3 or TRBV12-4 and TRBJ2-1; D unclear. The origin of this receptor is a man aged 30 to 39 who received the YFV17D yellow fever vaccine. The CDR3 reads CASSLVGMNEQFF. CDR3 DNA: TGTGCCAGCAGTTTGGTTGGGATGAATGAGCAGTTCTTC.